This T cell receptor (beta chain) was identified in a study of PD-1 blockade in classical Hodgkin lymphoma. Looking at the study overall: Intravenous delivery of nivolumab at 3 mg/kg to patients occurred every 2 weeks.

Details on this clone: Its specificity is not known.

Each patient's relapse followed autologous stem cell transplantation, and brentuximab vedotin exposure varied. Classification of best responses gave complete response, partial response or progressive disease. TCRdb's copy holds only in-frame clones and misses some; the assay was immunoSEQ multiplex PCR. Among about 62,000 clones listed, about 91% were seen once. This CDR3 spans 13 amino acids. Trimming took 9 bases from V and 3 from J, leaving 12 bases between them. Study-wide points: The diversity seen at baseline in complete responders resembled that of newly diagnosed patients. Patients excluded were those beginning nivolumab under 1 year after ASCT.

This specimen was peripheral blood mononuclear cells (PBMCs), taken at baseline. This chain connects TRBV5-3 to TRBJ1-4; weak D call: TRBD1 (5 bases). TRBV5-3 is placed among ORFs of uncertain function. This clonotype was sampled from a human donor with classical Hodgkin lymphoma. The CDR3 DNA reads TGTGCCACCACCAGGGCGGCTAATGAAAAACTGTTTTTT. Protein sequence: CATTRAANEKLFF.